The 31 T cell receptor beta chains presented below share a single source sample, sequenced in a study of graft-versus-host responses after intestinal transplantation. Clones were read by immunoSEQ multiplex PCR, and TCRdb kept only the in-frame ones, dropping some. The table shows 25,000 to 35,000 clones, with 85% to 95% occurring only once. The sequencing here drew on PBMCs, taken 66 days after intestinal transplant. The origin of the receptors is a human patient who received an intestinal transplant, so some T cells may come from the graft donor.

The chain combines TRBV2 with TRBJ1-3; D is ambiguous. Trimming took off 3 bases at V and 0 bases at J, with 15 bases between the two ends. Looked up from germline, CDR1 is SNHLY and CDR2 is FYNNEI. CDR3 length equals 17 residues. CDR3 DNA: TGTGCCAGCAGTGAGCGGGCCATCCCATTCTCTGGAAACACCATATATTTT. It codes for CASSERAIPFSGNTIYF.

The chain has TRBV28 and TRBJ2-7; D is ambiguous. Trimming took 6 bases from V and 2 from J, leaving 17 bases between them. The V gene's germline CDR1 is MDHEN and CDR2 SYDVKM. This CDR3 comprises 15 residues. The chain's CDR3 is CASSPIALGTYEQYF. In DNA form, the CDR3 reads TGTGCCAGCAGCCCTATCGCGCTAGGTACCTACGAGCAGTACTTC.

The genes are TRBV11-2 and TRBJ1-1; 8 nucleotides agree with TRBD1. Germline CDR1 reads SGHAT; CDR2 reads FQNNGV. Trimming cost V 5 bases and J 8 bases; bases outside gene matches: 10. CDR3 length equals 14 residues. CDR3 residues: CASSADRARPEAFF. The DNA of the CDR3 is TGTGCCAGCAGCGCGGACAGGGCCAGACCCGAAGCTTTCTTT.

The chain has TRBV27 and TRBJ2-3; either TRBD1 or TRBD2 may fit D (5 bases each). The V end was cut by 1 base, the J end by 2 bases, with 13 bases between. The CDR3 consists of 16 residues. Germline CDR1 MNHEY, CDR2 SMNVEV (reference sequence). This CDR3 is CASSLFGRDPTDTQYF. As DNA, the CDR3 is TGTGCCAGCAGTTTATTTGGCAGGGACCCCACAGATACGCAGTATTTT.

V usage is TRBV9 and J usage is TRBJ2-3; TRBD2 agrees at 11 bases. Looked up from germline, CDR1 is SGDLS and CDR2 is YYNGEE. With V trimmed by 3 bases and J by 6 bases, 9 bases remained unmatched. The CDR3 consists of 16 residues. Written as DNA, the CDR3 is TGTGCCAGCAGCGCCCTACTAGCGGGAGTGTCCGATACGCAGTATTTT. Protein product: CASSALLAGVSDTQYF.

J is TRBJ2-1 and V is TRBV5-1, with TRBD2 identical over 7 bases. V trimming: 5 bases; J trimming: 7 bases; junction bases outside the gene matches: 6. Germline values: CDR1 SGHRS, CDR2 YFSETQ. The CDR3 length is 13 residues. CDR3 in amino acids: CASRTSCINEQFF. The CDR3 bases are TGCGCCAGCAGGACTAGCTGTATAAATGAGCAGTTCTTC.

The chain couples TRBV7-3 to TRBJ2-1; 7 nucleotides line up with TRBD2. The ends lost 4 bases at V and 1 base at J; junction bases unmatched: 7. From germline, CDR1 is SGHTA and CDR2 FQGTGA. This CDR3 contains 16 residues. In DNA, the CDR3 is TGTGCCAGCAGCTCTGTGACTAGCTTTTCCTACAATGAGCAGTTCTTC. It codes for CASSSVTSFSYNEQFF.

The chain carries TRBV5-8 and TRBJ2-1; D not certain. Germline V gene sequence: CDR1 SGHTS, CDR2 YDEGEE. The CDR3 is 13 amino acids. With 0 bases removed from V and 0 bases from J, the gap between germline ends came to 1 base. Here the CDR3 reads CASSLVSYNEQFF. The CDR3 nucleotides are TGTGCCAGCAGCTTGGTCTCCTACAATGAGCAGTTCTTC.

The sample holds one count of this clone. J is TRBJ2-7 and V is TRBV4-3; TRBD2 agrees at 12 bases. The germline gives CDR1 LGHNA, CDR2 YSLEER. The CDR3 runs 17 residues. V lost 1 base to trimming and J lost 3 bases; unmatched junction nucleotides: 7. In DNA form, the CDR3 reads TGCGCCAGCAGCCAAGGAGTCGGGACTAGCGGGTACTACGAGCAGTACTTC. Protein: CASSQGVGTSGYYEQYF.

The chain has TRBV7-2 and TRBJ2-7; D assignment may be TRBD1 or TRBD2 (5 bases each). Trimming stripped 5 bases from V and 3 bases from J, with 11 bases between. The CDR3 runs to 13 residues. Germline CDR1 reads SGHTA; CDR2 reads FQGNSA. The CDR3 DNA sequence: TGTGCCAGCAGCCCACCTGGGGGCTACGAGCAGTACTTC. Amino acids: CASSPPGGYEQYF.

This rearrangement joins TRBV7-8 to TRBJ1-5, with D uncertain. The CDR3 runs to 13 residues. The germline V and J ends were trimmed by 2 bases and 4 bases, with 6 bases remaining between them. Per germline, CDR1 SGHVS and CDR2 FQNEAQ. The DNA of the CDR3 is TGTGCCAGCAGCTTAATCGCTAATCAGCCCCAGCATTTT. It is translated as CASSLIANQPQHF.

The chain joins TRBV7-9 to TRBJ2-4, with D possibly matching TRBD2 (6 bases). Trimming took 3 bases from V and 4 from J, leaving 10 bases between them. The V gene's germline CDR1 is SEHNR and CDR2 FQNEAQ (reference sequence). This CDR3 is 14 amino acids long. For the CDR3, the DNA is TGTGCCAGCAGCTTGGGGGGAGGAAAAAACATTCAGTACTTC. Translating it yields CASSLGGGKNIQYF.

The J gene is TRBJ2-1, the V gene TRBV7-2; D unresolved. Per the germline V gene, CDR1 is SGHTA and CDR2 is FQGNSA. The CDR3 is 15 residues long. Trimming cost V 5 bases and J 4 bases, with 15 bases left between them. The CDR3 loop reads CASSPPRPSYNEQFF. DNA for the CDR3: TGTGCCAGCAGCCCGCCCAGGCCGAGTTACAATGAGCAGTTCTTC. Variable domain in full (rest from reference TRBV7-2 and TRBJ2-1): GAGVSQSPSNKVTEKGKDVELRCDPISGHTALYWYRQSLGQGLEFLIYFQGNSAPDKSGLPSDRFSAERTGGSVSTLTIQRTQQEDSAVYLCASSPPRPSYNEQFFGPGTRLTVL.

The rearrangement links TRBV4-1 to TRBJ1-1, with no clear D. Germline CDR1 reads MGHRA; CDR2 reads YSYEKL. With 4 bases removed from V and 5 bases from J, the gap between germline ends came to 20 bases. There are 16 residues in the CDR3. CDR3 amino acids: CASSPASIVEVTEAFF. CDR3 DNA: TGCGCCAGCAGCCCAGCCTCAATCGTGGAGGTAACTGAAGCTTTCTTT.

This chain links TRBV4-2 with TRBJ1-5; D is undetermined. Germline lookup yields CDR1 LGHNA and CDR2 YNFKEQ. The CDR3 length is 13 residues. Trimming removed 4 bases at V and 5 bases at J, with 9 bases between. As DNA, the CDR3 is TGTGCCAGCAGCCCAGGCGGAGATCAGCCCCAGCATTTT. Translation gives CASSPGGDQPQHF.

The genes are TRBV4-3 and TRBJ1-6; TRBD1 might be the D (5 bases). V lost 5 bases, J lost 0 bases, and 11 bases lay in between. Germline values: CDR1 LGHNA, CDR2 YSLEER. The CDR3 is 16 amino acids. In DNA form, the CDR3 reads TGCGCCAGCAGCGCAAGGGGACTCTCCTATAATTCACCCCTCCACTTT. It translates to CASSARGLSYNSPLHF.

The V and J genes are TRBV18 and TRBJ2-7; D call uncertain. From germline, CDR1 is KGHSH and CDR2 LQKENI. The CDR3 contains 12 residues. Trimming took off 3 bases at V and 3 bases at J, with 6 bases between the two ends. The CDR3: CASSPSSYEQYF. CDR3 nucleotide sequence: TGTGCCAGCTCACCCTCCAGCTACGAGCAGTACTTC. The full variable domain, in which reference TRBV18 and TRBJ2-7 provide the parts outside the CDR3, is NAGVMQNPRHLVRRRGQEARLRCSPMKGHSHVYWYRQLPEEGLKFMVYLQKENIIDESGMPKERFSAEFPKEGPSILRIQQVVRGDSAAYFCASSPSSYEQYFGPGTRLTVT.

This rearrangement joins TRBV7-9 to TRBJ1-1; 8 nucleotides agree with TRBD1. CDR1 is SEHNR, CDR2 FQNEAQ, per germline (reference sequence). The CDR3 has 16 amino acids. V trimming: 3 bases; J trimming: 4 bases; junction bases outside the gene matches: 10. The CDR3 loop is CASSFNPGGGRTEAFF. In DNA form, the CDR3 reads TGTGCCAGCAGCTTCAACCCAGGGGGCGGTCGCACTGAAGCTTTCTTT.

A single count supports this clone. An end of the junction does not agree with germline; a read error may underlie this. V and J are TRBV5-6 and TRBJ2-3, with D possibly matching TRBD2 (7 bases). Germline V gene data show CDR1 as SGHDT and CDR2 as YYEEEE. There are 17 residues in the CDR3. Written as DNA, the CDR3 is TGTGCCAACAGCTTGGGGGGCCAGCGGGGCGGCACAGATACGCAGTATTTT. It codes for CANSLGGQRGGTDTQYF.

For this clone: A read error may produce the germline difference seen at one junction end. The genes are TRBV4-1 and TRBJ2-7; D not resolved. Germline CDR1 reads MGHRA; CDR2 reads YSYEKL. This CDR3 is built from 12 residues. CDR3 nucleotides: TGCGCCAGCAGCCAAGACGGCTACGGGCAGTACTTC. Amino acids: CASSQDGYGQYF.

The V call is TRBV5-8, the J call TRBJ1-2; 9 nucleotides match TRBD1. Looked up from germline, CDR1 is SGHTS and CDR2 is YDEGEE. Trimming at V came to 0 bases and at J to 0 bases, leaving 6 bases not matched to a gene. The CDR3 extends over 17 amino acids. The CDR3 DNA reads TGTGCCAGCAGCTTGGTTCCGGGACAGGGTTCTAACTATGGCTACACCTTC. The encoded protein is CASSLVPGQGSNYGYTF.

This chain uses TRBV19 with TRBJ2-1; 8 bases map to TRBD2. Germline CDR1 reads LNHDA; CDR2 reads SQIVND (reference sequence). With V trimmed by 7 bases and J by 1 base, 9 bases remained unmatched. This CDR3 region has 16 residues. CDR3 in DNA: TGTGCCAGTACAGCGGGAGTAACGAGTTCCTACAATGAGCAGTTCTTC. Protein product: CASTAGVTSSYNEQFF.

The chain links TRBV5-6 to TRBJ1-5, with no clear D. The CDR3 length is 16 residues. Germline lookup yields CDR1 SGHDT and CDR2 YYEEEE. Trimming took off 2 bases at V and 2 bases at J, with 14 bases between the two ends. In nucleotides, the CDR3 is TGTGCCAGCAGCTTTACAAGTGGCAGCGGCAATCAGCCCCAGCATTTT. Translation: CASSFTSGSGNQPQHF.

CDR3 sequence reads: CASSQDSWTLAGAKGWEQYF. The CDR3 nucleotides are TGCGCCAGCAGCCAAGACAGCTGGACTCTAGCGGGTGCTAAGGGGTGGGAGCAGTACTTC. The gene calls are TRBV4-1 and TRBJ2-7; 8 bases align to TRBD2. CDR3 length equals 20 residues. Germline loops: CDR1 MGHRA, CDR2 YSYEKL. V lost 0 bases to trimming and J lost 7 bases; unmatched junction nucleotides: 23.

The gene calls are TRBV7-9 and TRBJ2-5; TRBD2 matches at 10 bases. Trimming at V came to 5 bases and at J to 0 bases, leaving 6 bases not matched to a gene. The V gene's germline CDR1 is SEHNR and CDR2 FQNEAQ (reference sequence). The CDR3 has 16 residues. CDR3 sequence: CASSLRTSGNQETQYF. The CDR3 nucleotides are TGTGCCAGCAGCCTGAGGACTAGCGGAAACCAAGAGACCCAGTACTTC.

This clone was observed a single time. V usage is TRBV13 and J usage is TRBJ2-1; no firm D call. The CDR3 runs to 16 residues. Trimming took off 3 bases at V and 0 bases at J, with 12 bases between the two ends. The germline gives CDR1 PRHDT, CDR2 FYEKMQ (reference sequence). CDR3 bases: TGTGCCAGCAGCTTTGAGGTTGGGTCCTCCTACAATGAGCAGTTCTTC. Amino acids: CASSFEVGSSYNEQFF. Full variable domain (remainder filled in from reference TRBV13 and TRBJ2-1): AAGVIQSPRHLIKEKRETATLKCYPIPRHDTVYWYQQGPGQDPQFLISFYEKMQSDKGSIPDRFSAQQFSDYHSELNMSSLELGDSALYFCASSFEVGSSYNEQFFGPGTRLTVL.

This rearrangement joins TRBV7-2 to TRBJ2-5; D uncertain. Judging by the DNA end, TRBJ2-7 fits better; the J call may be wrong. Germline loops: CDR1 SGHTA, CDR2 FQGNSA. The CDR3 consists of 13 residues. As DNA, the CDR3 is TGTGCCAGCAGCTTAGGCCTTTTCCTCGAGCAGTACTTC. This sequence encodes CASSLGLFLEQYF.

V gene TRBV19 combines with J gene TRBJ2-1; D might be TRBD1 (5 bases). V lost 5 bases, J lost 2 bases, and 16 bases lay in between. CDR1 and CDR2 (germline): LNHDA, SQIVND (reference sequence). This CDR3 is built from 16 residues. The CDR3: CASSLNRYFPYNEQFF. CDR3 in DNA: TGTGCCAGTAGTCTAAACAGGTATTTCCCCTACAATGAGCAGTTCTTC.

The CDR3 bases are TGTGCCAGCAGCAGGACAGGGGGCATGGGTAATTCACCCCTCCACTTT. It encodes CASSRTGGMGNSPLHF. V and J are TRBV7-9 and TRBJ1-6; 11 nucleotides match TRBD1. This CDR3 contains 16 residues. The germline V gene has CDR1 SEHNR and CDR2 FQNEAQ (reference sequence). The trim removed 5 bases at V and 6 bases at J, leaving 6 bases unmatched.

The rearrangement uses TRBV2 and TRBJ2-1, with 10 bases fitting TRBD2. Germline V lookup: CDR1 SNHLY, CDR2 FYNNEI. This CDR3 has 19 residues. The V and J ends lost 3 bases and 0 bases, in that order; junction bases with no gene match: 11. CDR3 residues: CASSDQAGTSALSYNEQFF. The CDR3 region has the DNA TGTGCCAGCAGTGATCAGGCGGGGACTAGCGCCCTCTCCTACAATGAGCAGTTCTTC.

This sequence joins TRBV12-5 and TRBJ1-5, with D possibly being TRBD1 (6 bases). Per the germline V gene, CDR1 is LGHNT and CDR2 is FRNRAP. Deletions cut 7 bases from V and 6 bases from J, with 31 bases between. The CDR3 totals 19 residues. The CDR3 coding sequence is TGTGCTAGTGTTAAAGGGCCCGGACAGCCCCATTACGGCGGTCAGCCCCAGCATTTT. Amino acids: CASVKGPGQPHYGGQPQHF.